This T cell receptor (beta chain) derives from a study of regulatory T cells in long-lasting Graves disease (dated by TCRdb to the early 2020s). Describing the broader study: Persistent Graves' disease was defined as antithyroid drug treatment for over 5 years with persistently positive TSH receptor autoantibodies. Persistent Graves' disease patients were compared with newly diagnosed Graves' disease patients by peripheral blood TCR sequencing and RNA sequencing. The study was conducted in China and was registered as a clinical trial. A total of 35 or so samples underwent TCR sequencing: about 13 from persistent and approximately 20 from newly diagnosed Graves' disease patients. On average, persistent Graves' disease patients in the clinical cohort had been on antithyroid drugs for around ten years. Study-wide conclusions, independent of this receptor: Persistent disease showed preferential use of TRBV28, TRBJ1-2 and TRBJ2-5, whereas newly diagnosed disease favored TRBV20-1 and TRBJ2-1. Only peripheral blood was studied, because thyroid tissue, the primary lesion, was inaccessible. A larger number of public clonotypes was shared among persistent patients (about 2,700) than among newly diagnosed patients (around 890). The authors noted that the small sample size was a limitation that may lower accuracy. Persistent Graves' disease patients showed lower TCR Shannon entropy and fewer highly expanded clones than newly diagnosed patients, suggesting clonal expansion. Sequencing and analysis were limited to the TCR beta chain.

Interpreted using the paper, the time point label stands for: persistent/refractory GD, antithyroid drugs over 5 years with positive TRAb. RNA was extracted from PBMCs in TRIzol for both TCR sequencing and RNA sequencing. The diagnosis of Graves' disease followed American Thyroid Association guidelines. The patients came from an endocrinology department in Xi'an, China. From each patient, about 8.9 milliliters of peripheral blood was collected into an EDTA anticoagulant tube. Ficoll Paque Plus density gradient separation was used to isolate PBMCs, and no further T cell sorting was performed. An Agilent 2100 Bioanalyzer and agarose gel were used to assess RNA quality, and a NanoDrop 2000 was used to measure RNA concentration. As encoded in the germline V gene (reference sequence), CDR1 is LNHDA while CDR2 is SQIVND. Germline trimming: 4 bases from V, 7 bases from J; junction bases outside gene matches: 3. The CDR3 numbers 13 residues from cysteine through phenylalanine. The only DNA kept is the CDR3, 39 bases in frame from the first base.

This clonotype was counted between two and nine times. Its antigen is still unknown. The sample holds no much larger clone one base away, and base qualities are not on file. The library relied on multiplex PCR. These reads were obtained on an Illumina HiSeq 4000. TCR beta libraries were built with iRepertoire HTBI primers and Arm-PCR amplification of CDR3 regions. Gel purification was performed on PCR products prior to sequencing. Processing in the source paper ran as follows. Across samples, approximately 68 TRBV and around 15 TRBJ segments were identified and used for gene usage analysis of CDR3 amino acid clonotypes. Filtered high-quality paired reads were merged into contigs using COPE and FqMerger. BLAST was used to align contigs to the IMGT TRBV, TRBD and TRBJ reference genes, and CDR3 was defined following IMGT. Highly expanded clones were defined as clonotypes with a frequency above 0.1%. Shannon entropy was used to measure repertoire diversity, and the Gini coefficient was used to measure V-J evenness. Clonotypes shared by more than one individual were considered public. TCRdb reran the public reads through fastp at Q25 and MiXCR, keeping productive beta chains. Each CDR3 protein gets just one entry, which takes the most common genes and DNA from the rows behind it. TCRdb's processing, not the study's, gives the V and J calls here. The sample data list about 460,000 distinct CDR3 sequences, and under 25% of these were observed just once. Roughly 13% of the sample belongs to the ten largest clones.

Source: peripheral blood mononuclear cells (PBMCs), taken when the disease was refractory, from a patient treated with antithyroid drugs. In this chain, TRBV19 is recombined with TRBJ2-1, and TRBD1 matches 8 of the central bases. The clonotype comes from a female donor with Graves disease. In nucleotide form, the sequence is TGTGCCAGTAGTACGACAGGGGCGAATGAGCAGTTCTTC. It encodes CASSTTGANEQFF.